The clone carrying this TCR beta chain was observed many times. TCRdb itself ran the RACE reads through MiXCR, one entry per CDR3 protein. Among roughly 70,000 distinct CDR3 sequences listed, more than 8% were seen once. The V gene lost 5 bases and the J gene lost 8 bases, with 27 bases spanning the gap. The CDR3 length is 17 residues. Per germline, CDR1 SGHKS and CDR2 YYEKEE (reference sequence). This sample was taken from a study of human T cells and chemical hapten exposure. The sample's time point: patch test 1, 2 weeks after DPC sensitization. Treatment defined: therapeutic diphenylcyclopropenone sensitization with weekly scalp DPC.

The input for sequencing was whole blood, taken in connection with sensitization to the hapten diphenylcyclopropenone (DPC). The source is a woman aged 40 to 50 with alopecia areata. Some clones in this sample may be carry-over from other donors' samples. The J gene is TRBJ2-3, the V gene TRBV5-5; D is possibly TRBD2 (5 bases). The CDR3, as DNA: TGTGCCAGCAGGCTTGGAATTCAGGATCCGAGGGCGGGTACGCAGTATTTT. Translation gives CASRLGIQDPRAGTQYF.